These 32 T cell receptor beta chains share one sample of origin, sequenced in a study of Ad26.COV2.S vaccination and SARS-CoV-2 variants. As for treatment: 19 received Ad26.COV2.S at low or high dose, single or two shots; about five received placebo; per-sample allocation not given. It was on day 63 after the first vaccine or placebo injection that samples were taken. Sequenced by immunoSEQ multiplex PCR; TCRdb stores in-frame clones only, minus some. The sample lists approximately 300,000 clones; just under 85% were seen once. The sample in question was peripheral blood, obtained in a trial of Ad26.COV2.S vaccine versus placebo. All receptors come from a person between 18 and 65 years old who received the Ad26.COV2.S COVID-19 vaccine or a placebo.

This clone was counted a single time. The rearrangement links TRBV19 to TRBJ1-6; a possible D gene is TRBD1 (6 bases). Trimming shortened V by 6 bases and J by 10 bases, and 16 bases separated the two germline ends. Germline V gene data show CDR1 as LNHDA and CDR2 as SQIVND (reference sequence). The CDR3 consists of 14 residues. The CDR3 reads CASRNTGRYSPLHF. In DNA form, the CDR3 reads TGTGCCAGTAGGAATACAGGGAGGTACTCACCCCTCCACTTT.

In this sample, this clone turned up a few times. This rearrangement joins TRBV19 to TRBJ2-4; D is undetermined. Germline CDR1 is LNHDA and CDR2 is SQIVND (reference sequence). CDR3 length: 12 residues. The germline V and J ends were trimmed by 5 bases and 6 bases, with 8 bases remaining between them. CDR3 protein: CASSSEINIQYF. In DNA form, the CDR3 reads TGTGCCAGTAGTTCCGAGATAAACATTCAGTACTTC.

Details on this clone: At the DNA level, this CDR3 is encoded by other sequences in the same sample as well. The gene calls are TRBV27 and TRBJ1-3; D not certain. V lost 5 bases and J lost 0, with 8 bases in between. The CDR3 covers 14 residues. The germline gives CDR1 MNHEY, CDR2 SMNVEV (reference sequence). In DNA, the CDR3 is TGTGCCAGCAGTCCTCGGTCCTCTGGAAACACCATATATTTT. Amino acids: CASSPRSSGNTIYF.

J is TRBJ2-6 and V is TRBV6-5; weak D call: TRBD2 (5 bases). Trimming pared 6 bases from V and 0 bases from J, leaving 9 bases between. Germline V gives CDR1 MNHEY, CDR2 SVGAGI. The CDR3 consists of 15 residues. For the CDR3, the DNA is TGTGCCAGCAGAAACCGGGGCTCTGGGGCCAACGTCCTGACTTTC. Protein: CASRNRGSGANVLTF.

J is TRBJ1-6 and V is TRBV5-1, with 7 bases aligning to TRBD1. V lost 4 bases, J lost 5 bases, and 3 bases stayed unmatched. The CDR3 totals 14 residues. Germline CDR1 and CDR2: SGHRS and YFSETQ. The CDR3 region has the DNA TGCGCCAGCAGCGCGGGACAGAATAATTCACCCCTCCACTTT. As protein: CASSAGQNNSPLHF.

The rearrangement uses TRBV7-2 and TRBJ2-1; D gene unclear. CDR1 SGHTA and CDR2 FQGNSA come from the germline V gene. Trimming shortened V by 8 bases and J by 7 bases, and 15 bases separated the two germline ends. This CDR3 has 13 amino acids. The CDR3 loop reads CASGGRSGNEQFF. CDR3 DNA sequence: TGTGCCAGCGGTGGTCGGTCGGGTAATGAGCAGTTCTTC.

The gene calls are TRBV6-5 and TRBJ1-2; TRBD1 might be the D (6 bases). V lost 3 bases to trimming and J lost 6 bases, with 8 bases between them. Germline-derived CDR1 and CDR2 are MNHEY and SVGAGI. The length of the CDR3 is 12 residues. For the CDR3, the DNA is TGTGCCAGCAGTTATCAGGGGCATGGCTACACCTTC. Encoded protein: CASSYQGHGYTF.

The genes are TRBV3-1 (or the pseudogene TRBV3-2) and TRBJ2-7; D is uncertain. With 4 bases removed from V and 4 bases from J, the gap between germline ends came to 14 bases. The germline V gene encodes CDR1 LGHDT and CDR2 YNNKEL (reference sequence). This CDR3 has 14 residues. The CDR3 DNA sequence: TGTGCCAGCAGCCCGCGAAAAGGGCATTACGAGCAGTACTTC. It is translated as CASSPRKGHYEQYF.

V gene TRBV29-1 combines with J gene TRBJ1-2, with TRBD1 identical over 9 bases. The trim removed 7 bases at V and 3 bases at J, leaving 3 bases unmatched. The germline V gene has CDR1 SQVTM and CDR2 ANQGSEA. The CDR3 covers 12 residues. As DNA, the CDR3 is TGCAGCGGTGACAGGGGGGACTATGGCTACACCTTC. Encoded protein: CSGDRGDYGYTF.

The chain couples TRBV6-5 to TRBJ2-7; tentative D call: TRBD1 (5 bases). V lost 2 bases to trimming and J lost 3 bases, with 14 bases between them. In germline, CDR1 is MNHEY, CDR2 SVGAGI. The CDR3 contains 15 residues. CDR3 sequence: CASSYLAGHSYEQYF. As DNA, the CDR3 is TGTGCCAGCAGTTACCTTGCAGGGCATAGCTACGAGCAGTACTTC.

In its sample, this clone was seen a few times. The rearrangement joins TRBV9 to TRBJ1-4; TRBD1 matches at 8 bases. V trimming: 2 bases; J trimming: 7 bases; junction bases outside the gene matches: 7. Germline V gene lookup returns CDR1 SGDLS and CDR2 YYNGEE. The CDR3 loop spans 15 amino acids. CDR3: CASSVGQGVVEKLFF. CDR3 bases: TGTGCCAGCAGCGTTGGACAGGGTGTCGTTGAAAAACTGTTTTTT.

J is TRBJ2-1 and V is TRBV6-5; the match to TRBD2 covers 10 bases. V gave up 6 bases and J gave up 7 bases; unmatched junction bases: 9. Germline CDR1 is MNHEY and CDR2 is SVGAGI. This CDR3 comprises 15 residues. The CDR3 sequence is CASSAPGLAMNEQFF. In DNA, the CDR3 is TGTGCCAGCAGCGCTCCGGGACTAGCGATGAATGAGCAGTTCTTC.

The J gene is TRBJ1-4, the V gene TRBV10-1; the D is unclear. CDR1 is WNHNN, CDR2 SYGVQD, per germline (reference sequence). This CDR3 has 13 residues. Trimming took off 10 bases at V and 0 bases at J, with 9 bases between the two ends. CDR3 coding DNA: TGCGCCACGGCAGCCACAACTAATGAAAAACTGTTTTTT. Protein: CATAATTNEKLFF.

This clone has only one observation. This chain connects TRBV3-1 (or the pseudogene TRBV3-2) to TRBJ2-7; maybe TRBD2 (5 bases). The CDR3 has 12 amino acids. Germline CDR1 is LGHDT and CDR2 is YNNKEL (reference sequence). Trimming took off 4 bases at V and 10 bases at J, with 14 bases between the two ends. The CDR3: CASSLRANTQYF. The CDR3 DNA is TGTGCCAGCAGCCTGCGGGCCAATACCCAGTACTTC.

This clone occurred a few times. In DNA form, the CDR3 reads TGTGCCAGCAGCAGACAGGGGTTGAACACTGAAGCTTTCTTT. It translates to CASSRQGLNTEAFF. The J gene is TRBJ1-1, the V gene TRBV2, with 8 nucleotides matching TRBD1. Trimming cost V 6 bases and J 0 bases; bases outside gene matches: 3. Looked up from germline, CDR1 is SNHLY and CDR2 is FYNNEI. This CDR3 spans 14 amino acids.

The J gene is TRBJ2-7, the V gene TRBV10-3; perhaps TRBD2 as D (6 bases). The V end lost 8 bases, the J end lost 6 bases, and 20 bases lay between the germline ends. The CDR3 is 14 amino acids. The germline CDR1 and CDR2 sequences are ENHRY and SYGVKD. The CDR3 spells CAIGGSRGALEQYF. In DNA, the CDR3 is TGTGCCATCGGAGGGAGTCGAGGGGCGCTCGAGCAGTACTTC.

This clone appeared a single time. The rearrangement joins TRBV6-5 to TRBJ2-3; 7 bases agree with TRBD1. This CDR3 has 15 amino acids. Germline V gene sequence: CDR1 MNHEY, CDR2 SVGAGI. The V gene end was trimmed by 4 bases and the J gene end by 2 bases; junction bases not matched to a gene: 6. CDR3 coding DNA: TGTGCCAGCAGTTCCCGACAGGGATACACAGATACGCAGTATTTT. Protein product: CASSSRQGYTDTQYF.

As to this clone: Other DNA sequences within the sample encode an identical CDR3. The genes are TRBV18 and TRBJ1-5, with a weak D call TRBD1 (5 bases). CDR1 is KGHSH, CDR2 LQKENI, per germline. CDR3 length: 13 amino acids. With 3 bases removed from V and 6 bases from J, the gap between germline ends came to 9 bases. CDR3 residues: CASSPGGSQPQHF. The CDR3 DNA follows: TGTGCCAGCTCACCTGGGGGAAGTCAGCCCCAGCATTTT. Full variable domain (rest looked up from reference TRBV18 and TRBJ1-5): NAGVMQNPRHLVRRRGQEARLRCSPMKGHSHVYWYRQLPEEGLKFMVYLQKENIIDESGMPKERFSAEFPKEGPSILRIQQVVRGDSAAYFCASSPGGSQPQHFGDGTRLSIL.

The J gene is TRBJ1-1, the V gene TRBV7-2, with a weak D call TRBD1 (5 bases). CDR3 size: 13 residues. The germline gives CDR1 SGHTA, CDR2 FQGNSA. Trimming took off 7 bases at V and 1 base at J, with 10 bases between the two ends. Here the CDR3 reads CASTRDRNTEAFF. The CDR3 bases are TGTGCCAGCACCCGCGACAGGAACACTGAAGCTTTCTTT. Complete variable domain (other parts from reference TRBV7-2 and TRBJ1-1): GAGVSQSPSNKVTEKGKDVELRCDPISGHTALYWYRQSLGQGLEFLIYFQGNSAPDKSGLPSDRFSAERTGGSVSTLTIQRTQQEDSAVYLCASTRDRNTEAFFGQGTRLTVV.

The chain employs TRBV18 and TRBJ1-2; D is unresolved. Trimming took 3 bases from V and 8 from J, leaving 13 bases between them. CDR3 length: 13 amino acids. The germline V gene has CDR1 KGHSH and CDR2 LQKENI. CDR3 DNA: TGTGCCAGCTCACCGGAGTCTTATTGGGGCTACACCTTC. This translates into CASSPESYWGYTF.

The chain uses TRBV5-5 and TRBJ1-3; D uncertain. The V end was cut by 1 base, the J end by 2 bases, with 10 bases between. The V gene's germline CDR1 is SGHKS and CDR2 YYEKEE (reference sequence). This CDR3 contains 15 residues. CDR3 in DNA: TGTGCCAGCAGCTTGCTAGCTGGGGCTGGAAACACCATATATTTT. Its protein product is CASSLLAGAGNTIYF.

The gene calls are TRBV9 and TRBJ2-7; the D is unclear. Germline V gene data show CDR1 as SGDLS and CDR2 as YYNGEE. Trimming stripped 0 bases from V and 3 bases from J, with 7 bases between. The CDR3 is made up of 13 amino acids. The DNA for the CDR3 is TGTGCCAGCAGCGTAGCGCCCGGCTACGAGCAGTACTTC. It encodes CASSVAPGYEQYF.

V is TRBV9 and J is TRBJ2-5, with TRBD2 matching 13 bases. The CDR3 sequence is 17 residues long. The germline CDR1 and CDR2 sequences are SGDLS and YYNGEE. The ends lost 0 bases at V and 2 bases at J; junction bases unmatched: 4. The CDR3, as DNA: TGTGCCAGCAGCGTAGAACTAGCGGGGGGGTATCAAGAGACCCAGTACTTC. The encoded protein is CASSVELAGGYQETQYF.

The chain recombines TRBV5-1 with TRBJ2-7, with TRBD1 matching 8 bases. V shed 3 bases and J 2 bases; nucleotides not matched to a gene: 7. CDR1 and CDR2 from the germline V gene are SGHRS and YFSETQ. The CDR3 has 15 amino acids. In DNA, the CDR3 is TGCGCCAGCAGCTCTCTACAGGGGGTCGCCTACGAGCAGTACTTC. This sequence encodes CASSSLQGVAYEQYF.

The gene calls are TRBV28 and TRBJ1-2; D call uncertain. The CDR3 spans 12 residues. V was clipped by 3 bases and J by 13 bases, with 15 bases between them. In germline, CDR1 is MDHEN, CDR2 SYDVKM. The CDR3: CASSLNSLGFTF. CDR3 in DNA: TGTGCCAGCAGTTTGAATTCTCTGGGGTTCACCTTC.

The table lists this clone with a count of one. At the DNA level, this CDR3 is encoded by other sequences in the same sample as well. The chain uses TRBV3-1 (or the pseudogene TRBV3-2) and TRBJ2-6, with no clear D. This CDR3 is built from 16 residues. From germline, CDR1 is LGHDT and CDR2 YNNKEL (reference sequence). Trimming removed 1 base at V and 0 bases at J, with 7 bases between. The CDR3 sequence is CASSQVSYSGANVLTF. The CDR3 DNA is TGTGCCAGCAGCCAAGTATCGTACTCTGGGGCCAACGTCCTGACTTTC.

V usage is TRBV6-5 and J usage is TRBJ2-7; 7 bases are a match to TRBD2. Germline-derived CDR1 and CDR2 are MNHEY and SVGAGI. V was pared by 6 bases and J by 9 bases, with 11 bases of the junction left unmatched. CDR3 size: 13 residues. CDR3 sequence reads: CASSTPGTGGQYF. The CDR3, as DNA: TGTGCCAGCAGCACGCCAGGGACGGGAGGGCAGTACTTC.

The CDR3 DNA sequence: TGCGCCAGCAGCACACGACAGGCTGAAGCTTTCTTT. This sequence encodes CASSTRQAEAFF. The chain has TRBV4-1 and TRBJ1-1; D perhaps matches TRBD1 (6 bases). The V gene lost 5 bases and the J gene lost 6 bases, with 10 bases spanning the gap. Germline lookup yields CDR1 MGHRA and CDR2 YSYEKL. This CDR3 spans 12 amino acids.

The rearrangement uses TRBV28 and TRBJ1-2, with TRBD1 as a possible D gene (5 bases). This CDR3 comprises 13 residues. V was trimmed by 4 bases and J by 6 bases, leaving 12 bases between them. Germline V lookup: CDR1 MDHEN, CDR2 SYDVKM. As DNA, the CDR3 is TGTGCCAGCAGTTCCCAGGGCCTTCATGGCTACACCTTC. Translated: CASSSQGLHGYTF.

The V gene is TRBV30, the J gene TRBJ2-1; possibly TRBD1 for D (5 bases). Looked up from germline, CDR1 is GTSNPN and CDR2 is SVGIG (reference sequence). This CDR3 is built from 16 residues. Trimming pared 2 bases from V and 8 bases from J, leaving 22 bases between. The CDR3 here is CAWSLRWGSRLHEQFF. The CDR3 coding sequence is TGTGCCTGGAGTCTGAGGTGGGGCAGCCGCCTGCATGAGCAGTTCTTC.

The sample holds one count of this clone. This chain connects TRBV3-1 (or the pseudogene TRBV3-2) to TRBJ1-4, with 9 bases lining up with TRBD1. The CDR3 extends over 14 amino acids. Germline values: CDR1 LGHDT, CDR2 YNNKEL (reference sequence). With V trimmed by 4 bases and J by 7 bases, 4 bases remained unmatched. The CDR3 here is CASSLGTGSEKLFF. Here the CDR3 DNA reads TGTGCCAGCAGCCTCGGGACAGGGAGTGAAAAACTGTTTTTT.

This CDR3 is CASSLTGPPSTDTQYF. The CDR3, as DNA: TGTGCCAGCAGCTTGACAGGGCCCCCTAGCACAGATACGCAGTATTTT. The chain links TRBV7-8 to TRBJ2-3; 7 bases fit TRBD1. Germline-derived CDR1 and CDR2 are SGHVS and FQNEAQ. V lost 3 bases and J lost 0; bases outside the gene matches: 6. The CDR3 spans 16 residues.